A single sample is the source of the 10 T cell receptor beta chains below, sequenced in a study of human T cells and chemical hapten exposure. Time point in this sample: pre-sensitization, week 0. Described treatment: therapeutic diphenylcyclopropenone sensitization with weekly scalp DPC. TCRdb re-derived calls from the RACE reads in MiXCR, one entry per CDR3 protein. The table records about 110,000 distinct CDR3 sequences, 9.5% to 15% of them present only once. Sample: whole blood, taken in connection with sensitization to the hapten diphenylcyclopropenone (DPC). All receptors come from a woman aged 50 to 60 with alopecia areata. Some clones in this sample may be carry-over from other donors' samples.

Written as DNA, the CDR3 is TGTGCCAGCATCCTGACAATCTATAATTCACCCCTCCACTTT. Translation: CASILTIYNSPLHF. This chain links TRBV2 with TRBJ1-6; D is unresolved. The germline V gene has CDR1 SNHLY and CDR2 FYNNEI. The CDR3 contains 14 residues. The V and J ends lost 7 bases and 3 bases respectively, with 10 bases between them.

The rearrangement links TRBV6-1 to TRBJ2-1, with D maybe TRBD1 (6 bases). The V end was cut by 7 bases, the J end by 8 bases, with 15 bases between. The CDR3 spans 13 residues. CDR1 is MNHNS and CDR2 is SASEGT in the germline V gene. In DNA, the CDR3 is TGTGCCAGCACGGGTTACAGGGCTGATGAGCAGTTCTTC. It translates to CASTGYRADEQFF.

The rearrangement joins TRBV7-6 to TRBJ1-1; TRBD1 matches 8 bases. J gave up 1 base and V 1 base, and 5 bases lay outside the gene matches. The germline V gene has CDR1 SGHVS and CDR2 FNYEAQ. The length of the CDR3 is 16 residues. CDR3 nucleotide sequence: TGTGCCAGCAGCTTAGGCTCAGGGACAGGGAACACTGAAGCTTTCTTT. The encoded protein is CASSLGSGTGNTEAFF. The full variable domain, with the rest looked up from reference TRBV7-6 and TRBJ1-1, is GAGVSQSPRYKVTKRGQDVALRCDPISGHVSLYWYRQALGQGPEFLTYFNYEAQQDKSGLPNDRFSAERPEGSISTLTIQRTEQRDSAMYRCASSLGSGTGNTEAFFGQGTRLTVV.

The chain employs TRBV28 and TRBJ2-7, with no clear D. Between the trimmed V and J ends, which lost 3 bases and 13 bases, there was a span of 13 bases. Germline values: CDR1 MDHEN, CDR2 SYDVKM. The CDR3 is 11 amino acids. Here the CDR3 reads CASSLVGWLYF. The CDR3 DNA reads TGTGCCAGCAGTTTGGTAGGGTGGCTATACTTC.

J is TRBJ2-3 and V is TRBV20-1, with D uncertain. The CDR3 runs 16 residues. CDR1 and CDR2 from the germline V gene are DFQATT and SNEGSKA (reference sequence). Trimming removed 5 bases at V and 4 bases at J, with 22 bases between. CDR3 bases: TGCAGTGCTCCCTCTCCCTTTCCTCCTTCACCAGATACGCAGTATTTT. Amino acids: CSAPSPFPPSPDTQYF.

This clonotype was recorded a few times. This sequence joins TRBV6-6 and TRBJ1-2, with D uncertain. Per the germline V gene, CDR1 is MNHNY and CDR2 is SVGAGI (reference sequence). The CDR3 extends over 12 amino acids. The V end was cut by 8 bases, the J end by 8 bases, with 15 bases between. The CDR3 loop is CASGWRTEGYTF. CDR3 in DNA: TGTGCCAGCGGTTGGAGAACTGAGGGCTACACCTTC.

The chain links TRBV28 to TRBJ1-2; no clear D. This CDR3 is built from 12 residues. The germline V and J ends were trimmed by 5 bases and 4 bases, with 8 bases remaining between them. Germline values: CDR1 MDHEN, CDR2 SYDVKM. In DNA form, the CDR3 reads TGTGCCAGCAGTGGAGCCATCTATGGCTACACCTTC. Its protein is CASSGAIYGYTF.

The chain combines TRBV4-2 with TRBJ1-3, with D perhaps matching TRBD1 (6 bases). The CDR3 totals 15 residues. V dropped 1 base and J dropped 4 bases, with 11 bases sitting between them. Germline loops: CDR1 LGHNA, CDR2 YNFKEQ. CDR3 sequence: CASSQVGGAGNTIYF. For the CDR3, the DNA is TGTGCCAGCAGCCAAGTAGGGGGTGCGGGAAACACCATATATTTT.

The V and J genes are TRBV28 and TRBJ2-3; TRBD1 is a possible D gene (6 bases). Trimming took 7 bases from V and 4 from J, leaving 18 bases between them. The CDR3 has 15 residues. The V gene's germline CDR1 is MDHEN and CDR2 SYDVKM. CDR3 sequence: CASMSLGQNSDTQYF. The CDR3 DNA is TGTGCCAGCATGAGTTTGGGACAAAACTCAGATACGCAGTATTTT.

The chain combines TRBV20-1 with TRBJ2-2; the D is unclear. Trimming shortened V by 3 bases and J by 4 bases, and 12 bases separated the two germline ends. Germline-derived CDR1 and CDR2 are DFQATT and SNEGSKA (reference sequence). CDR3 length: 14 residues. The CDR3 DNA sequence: TGCAGTGCTAGTGTCCCGGTTGGCACCGGGGAGCTGTTTTTT. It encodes CSASVPVGTGELFF.